This entry concerns a single T cell receptor (beta chain). Its specificity is unknown. The sample originates from a study of blood T cells in healthy people across ages. A J-beta primer mix and a sample-barcoded 5' primer were used in a second PCR of roughly 6 to 11 cycles. Each CDR3 protein gets one entry after TCRdb re-called the 5' RACE reads with MiXCR. Of over 1,500,000 distinct CDR3 sequences in the sample, about 50% are singletons; the top ten hold less than 2.5%. Study-level findings and limits: Long-lived and aged donors differed, with more naive CD4+ cells and higher diversity in the long-lived.

V lost 6 bases and J 6 bases, leaving 18 bases between the germline ends. The germline CDR1 and CDR2 sequences are SGHRS and YFSETQ. CDR3 length: 14 amino acids. The clonotype was recovered from a woman aged 40 to 49 in good health. Sample: blood. The chain carries TRBV5-1 and TRBJ1-2, with D possibly being TRBD1 (6 bases). The CDR3: CASTQLGGPDGYTF. DNA for the CDR3: TGCGCCAGCACCCAGCTTGGGGGGCCGGATGGCTACACCTTC.